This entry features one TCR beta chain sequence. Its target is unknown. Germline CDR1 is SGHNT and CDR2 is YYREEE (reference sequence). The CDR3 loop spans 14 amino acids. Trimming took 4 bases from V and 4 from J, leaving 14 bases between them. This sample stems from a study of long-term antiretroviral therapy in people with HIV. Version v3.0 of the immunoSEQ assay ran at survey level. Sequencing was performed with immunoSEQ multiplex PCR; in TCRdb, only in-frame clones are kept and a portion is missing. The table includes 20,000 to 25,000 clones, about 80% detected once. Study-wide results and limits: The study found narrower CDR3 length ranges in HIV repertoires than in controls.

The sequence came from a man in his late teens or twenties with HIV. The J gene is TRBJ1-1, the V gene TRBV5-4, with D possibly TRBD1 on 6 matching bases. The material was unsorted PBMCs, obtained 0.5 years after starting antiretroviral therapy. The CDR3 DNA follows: TGTGCCAGCAGCGGACAGAGCTTGGGCACTGAAGCTTTCTTT. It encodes CASSGQSLGTEAFF.